This TCR beta chain was captured by sequencing in a study of T cell changes during pregnancy in multiple sclerosis. Clones were sequenced by immunoSEQ multiplex PCR, and TCRdb holds only the in-frame ones, with some missing. The sample includes 55,000 to 80,000 clones, almost 90% of them seen just once. This clonotype was obtained from a female donor in good health, enrolled as a control in a pregnancy study. The sequenced sample was peripheral blood, obtained after pregnancy.

CDR3 coding DNA: TGTGCCAGCAGAAGACAGACCCAAGAGACCCAGTACTTC. Translating it yields CASRRQTQETQYF. This rearrangement joins TRBV7-8 to TRBJ2-5; D possibly corresponds to TRBD1 (5 bases). Germline V CDR1 and CDR2: SGHVS, FQNEAQ. The CDR3 loop spans 13 amino acids. The V end lost 6 bases, the J end lost 1 base, and 9 bases lay between the germline ends.